The 16 T cell receptor beta chains below all came from one sample that was sequenced in a study of T cell responses to AZD1222 COVID-19 vaccine. Profiling relied on immunoSEQ multiplex PCR, and the TCRdb table lists in-frame clones only, not all of them. The table includes approximately 160,000 clones, approximately 90% detected once. Source: peripheral blood, taken on day 0 of AZD1222 vaccination. The receptor set was obtained from an adult in good health.

This clone was counted a few times. Written as DNA, the CDR3 is TGTGCCAGCAGTCCTCCGGGACTAGCGGGGGAGCTGTTTTTT. Its translation is CASSPPGLAGELFF. The chain carries TRBV28 and TRBJ2-2, with 10 nucleotides matching TRBD2. The CDR3 covers 14 residues. With 5 bases clipped from V and 8 bases from J, the junction kept 5 bases outside the gene matches. Germline assignment: CDR1 MDHEN and CDR2 SYDVKM.

The chain employs TRBV11-3 and TRBJ1-2; 7 nucleotides match TRBD1. This CDR3 has 15 residues. Germline V gene sequence: CDR1 SGHNT, CDR2 YENEEA. V shed 5 bases and J 4 bases; nucleotides not matched to a gene: 10. CDR3: CASSVQSGTAYGYTF. CDR3 DNA sequence: TGTGCCAGCAGCGTCCAATCCGGGACAGCCTATGGCTACACCTTC.

This clone was recorded only once. The chain employs TRBV6-4 and TRBJ2-3, with 9 bases fitting TRBD1. V was pared by 4 bases and J by 2 bases, with 4 bases of the junction left unmatched. Germline V gives CDR1 MRHNA, CDR2 SNTAGT. The CDR3 has 15 amino acids. The CDR3 is CASSGQGGVTDTQYF. The CDR3 DNA is TGTGCCAGCAGTGGACAGGGGGGGGTCACAGATACGCAGTATTTT.

This rearrangement joins TRBV24-1 to TRBJ1-2, with 7 bases that match TRBD1. The CDR3 covers 17 residues. The V gene's germline CDR1 is KGHDR and CDR2 SFDVKD. V lost 5 bases, J lost 2 bases, and 13 bases stayed unmatched. This CDR3 is CATSATRSTGVNYGYTF. In DNA, the CDR3 is TGTGCCACCAGTGCCACACGGTCAACAGGGGTAAACTATGGCTACACCTTC.

The chain has TRBV6-5 and TRBJ1-4; D perhaps matches TRBD1 (5 bases). V was clipped by 8 bases and J by 7 bases, with 14 bases between them. Germline-derived CDR1 and CDR2 are MNHEY and SVGAGI. CDR3 size: 13 residues. In nucleotides, the CDR3 is TGTGCCAGCGGACCCCAGGGAGTTGAAAAACTGTTTTTT. Its translation is CASGPQGVEKLFF.

The rearrangement links TRBV4-3 to TRBJ1-4; D gene unclear. From germline, CDR1 is LGHNA and CDR2 YSLEER. Trimming removed 2 bases at V and 6 bases at J, with 16 bases between. The CDR3 has 16 residues. CDR3 protein: CASSQSRGGRDEKLFF. In nucleotides, the CDR3 is TGCGCCAGCAGCCAATCCCGTGGAGGGCGGGATGAAAAACTGTTTTTT.

The gene calls are TRBV19 and TRBJ1-2; tentatively, D is TRBD1 (5 bases). CDR1 LNHDA and CDR2 SQIVND come from the germline V gene (reference sequence). CDR3 size: 14 residues. The V end lost 3 bases, the J end lost 1 base, and 9 bases lay between the germline ends. Here the CDR3 reads CASSIRVVNYGYTF. The CDR3 region has the DNA TGTGCCAGTAGTATCAGGGTGGTTAACTATGGCTACACCTTC.

CDR3 in amino acids: CASIPQGLGTEAFF. In nucleotides, the CDR3 is TGTGCCAGCATCCCACAGGGTCTGGGCACTGAAGCTTTCTTT. This chain uses TRBV6-5 with TRBJ1-1; weak D call: TRBD1 (6 bases). Germline values: CDR1 MNHEY, CDR2 SVGAGI. The CDR3 is 14 residues long. V dropped 7 bases and J dropped 4 bases, with 16 bases sitting between them.

The V call is TRBV28, the J call TRBJ1-6; no clear D. This CDR3 has 15 residues. V was trimmed by 5 bases and J by 1 base, leaving 9 bases between them. Germline loops: CDR1 MDHEN, CDR2 SYDVKM. CDR3 protein: CASSPHTSYNSPLHF. The CDR3 DNA reads as TGTGCCAGCAGTCCGCACACGTCCTATAATTCACCCCTCCACTTT.

This sequence joins TRBV25-1 and TRBJ1-2; 7 bases line up with TRBD1. CDR1 is MGHDK, CDR2 SYGVNS, per germline. The junction had 10 bases not matched to a gene; V was cut back by 8 bases and J by 7 bases. This CDR3 spans 13 amino acids. The CDR3 bases are TGTGCCAGCTGGGCGTCGACAGGGTCTGGCTACACCTTC. Protein: CASWASTGSGYTF.

This clone was picked up a small number of times. The chain employs TRBV5-1 and TRBJ1-1, with D maybe TRBD1 (5 bases). The ends were cut back, 2 bases at V and 3 bases at J, with 11 bases in the middle. This CDR3 comprises 14 residues. In germline, CDR1 is SGHRS, CDR2 YFSETQ. The CDR3 coding sequence is TGCGCCAGCAGCTTATCCCGAGGGGACACTGAAGCTTTCTTT. Protein sequence: CASSLSRGDTEAFF.

The rearrangement uses TRBV15 and TRBJ2-1; D is unresolved. This CDR3 spans 13 amino acids. From germline, CDR1 is LNHNV and CDR2 YYDKDF (reference sequence). V was shortened by 3 bases and J by 3 bases, with 6 bases between the two germline ends. The CDR3 loop is CATSRGFYNEQFF. The DNA for the CDR3 is TGTGCCACCAGCAGGGGGTTCTACAATGAGCAGTTCTTC.

The chain combines TRBV5-6 with TRBJ1-6, with 10 bases that match TRBD1. In germline, CDR1 is SGHDT, CDR2 YYEEEE. CDR3 length: 18 residues. V gave up 2 bases and J gave up 7 bases; unmatched junction bases: 12. The CDR3 region is CASSFFSGTGDPNSPLHF. In DNA form, the CDR3 reads TGTGCCAGCAGCTTCTTCTCCGGGACAGGGGACCCCAATTCACCCCTCCACTTT.

This clone was seen just once. The chain is built from TRBV9 and TRBJ1-5, with D uncertain. The CDR3 is 14 amino acids. V lost 5 bases, J lost 6 bases, and 15 bases lay in between. Germline V gives CDR1 SGDLS, CDR2 YYNGEE. The CDR3 protein is CASSEFRVGQPQHF. The CDR3 DNA reads as TGTGCCAGCAGTGAGTTTAGGGTTGGTCAGCCCCAGCATTTT. The full variable domain, in which reference TRBV9 and TRBJ1-5 provide the parts outside the CDR3, is DSGVTQTPKHLITATGQRVTLRCSPRSGDLSVYWYQQSLDQGLQFLIQYYNGEERAKGNILERFSAQQFPDLHSELNLSSLELGDSALYFCASSEFRVGQPQHFGDGTRLSIL.

CDR3 bases: TGTGCCAGCAGTTTATACGGGACAGGGGATATGTATGGCTACACCTTC. Encoded protein: CASSLYGTGDMYGYTF. This chain joins TRBV28 and TRBJ1-2; 10 bases align to TRBD1. Trimming took 1 base from V and 5 from J; bases not matched to a gene: 7. The length of the CDR3 is 16 residues. Germline values: CDR1 MDHEN, CDR2 SYDVKM.

The chain recombines TRBV5-1 with TRBJ1-1; 7 bases fit TRBD1. V gave up 4 bases and J gave up 0 bases; unmatched junction bases: 9. The CDR3 sequence is 16 residues long. In germline, CDR1 is SGHRS, CDR2 YFSETQ. The CDR3 sequence is CASSPTGDILNTEAFF. The CDR3 DNA is TGCGCCAGCAGCCCTACAGGGGACATCCTGAACACTGAAGCTTTCTTT.